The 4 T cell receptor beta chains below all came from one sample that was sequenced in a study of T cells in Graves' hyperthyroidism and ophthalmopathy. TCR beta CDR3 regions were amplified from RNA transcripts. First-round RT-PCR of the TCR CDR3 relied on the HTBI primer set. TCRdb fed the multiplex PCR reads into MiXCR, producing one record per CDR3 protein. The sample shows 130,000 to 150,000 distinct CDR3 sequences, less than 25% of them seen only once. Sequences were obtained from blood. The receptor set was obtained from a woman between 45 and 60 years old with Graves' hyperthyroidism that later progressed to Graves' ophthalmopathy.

The CDR3 DNA sequence: TGTGCCATCAGTTCCGGGACAGGGAATGGCTACACCTTC. It is translated as CAISSGTGNGYTF. The rearrangement uses TRBV10-3 and TRBJ1-2; TRBD1 agrees at 9 bases. V shed 5 bases and J 6 bases; nucleotides not matched to a gene: 4. Germline lookup yields CDR1 ENHRY and CDR2 SYGVKD. The CDR3 covers 13 residues.

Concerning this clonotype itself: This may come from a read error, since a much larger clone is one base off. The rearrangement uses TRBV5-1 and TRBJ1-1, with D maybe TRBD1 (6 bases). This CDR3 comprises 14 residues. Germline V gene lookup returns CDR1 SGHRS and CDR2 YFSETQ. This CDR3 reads CASSLGGQGREALF. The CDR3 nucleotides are TGTGCCAGCAGCTTGGGGGGGCAGGGAAGGGAAGCTCTCTTT.

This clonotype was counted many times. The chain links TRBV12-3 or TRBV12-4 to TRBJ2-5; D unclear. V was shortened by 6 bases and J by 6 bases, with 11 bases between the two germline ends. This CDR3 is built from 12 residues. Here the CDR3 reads CASSQTDQTQYF. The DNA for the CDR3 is TGTGCCAGCAGCCAAACGGATCAGACCCAGTACTTC.

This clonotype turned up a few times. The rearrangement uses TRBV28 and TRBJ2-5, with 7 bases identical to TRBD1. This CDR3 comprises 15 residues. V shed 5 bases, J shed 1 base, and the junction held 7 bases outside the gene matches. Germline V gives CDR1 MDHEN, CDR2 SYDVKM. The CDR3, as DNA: TGTGCCAGCAGTGAACTCCGGGACAGCCAAGAGACCCAGTACTTC. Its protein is CASSELRDSQETQYF.